This TCR beta chain was sequenced in a study of T cells in Graves' hyperthyroidism and ophthalmopathy. Study-level results: Through a model of 13 V-J features, ophthalmopathy was separated from stable hyperthyroidism.

TCR beta CDR3 regions were amplified from RNA. When the TCR CDR3 underwent first-round RT-PCR, the HTBI primer set was used. Each CDR3 protein gets one entry after TCRdb re-called the multiplex PCR reads with MiXCR. The data contain 500,000 to 550,000 distinct CDR3 sequences, less than 25% of them singletons. This clonotype was seen many times. What it binds is unknown. Germline loops: CDR1 SGHRS, CDR2 YFSETQ. The CDR3 has 14 residues. With 1 base removed from V and 10 bases from J, the gap between germline ends came to 17 bases. Sequencing was carried out using blood. The receptor was isolated from a man aged 18-30 years with Graves' hyperthyroidism. The rearrangement joins TRBV5-1 to TRBJ1-2; D may be TRBD1 (5 bases). The CDR3 DNA is TGCGCCAGCAGCTTGTCTTCAGACAGTATGATCTACACCTTC. Its protein product is CASSLSSDSMIYTF. Drawing the rest from reference TRBV5-1 and TRBJ1-2, the complete variable domain is KAGVTQTPRYLIKTRGQQVTLSCSPISGHRSVSWYQQTPGQGLQFLFEYFSETQRNKGNFPGRFSGRQFSNSRSEMNVSTLELGDSALYLCASSLSSDSMIYTFGSGTRLTVV.